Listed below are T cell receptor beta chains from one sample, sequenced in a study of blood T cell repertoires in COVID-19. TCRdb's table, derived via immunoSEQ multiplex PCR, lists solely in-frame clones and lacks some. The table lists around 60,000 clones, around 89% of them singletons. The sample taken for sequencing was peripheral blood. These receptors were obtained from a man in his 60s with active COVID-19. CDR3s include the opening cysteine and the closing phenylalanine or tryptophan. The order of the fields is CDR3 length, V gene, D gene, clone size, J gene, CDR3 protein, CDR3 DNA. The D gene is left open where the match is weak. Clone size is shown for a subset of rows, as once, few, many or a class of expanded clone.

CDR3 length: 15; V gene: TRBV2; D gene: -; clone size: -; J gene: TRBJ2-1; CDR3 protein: CASSDGTTNLGEQFF; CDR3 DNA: TGTGCCAGCAGTGATGGGACAACAAACTTAGGTGAGCAGTTCTTC
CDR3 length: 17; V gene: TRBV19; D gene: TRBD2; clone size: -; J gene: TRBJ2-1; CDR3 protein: CASTGTSGRSSYNEQFF; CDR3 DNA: TGTGCCAGTACCGGGACTAGCGGGAGAAGTTCCTACAATGAGCAGTTCTTC
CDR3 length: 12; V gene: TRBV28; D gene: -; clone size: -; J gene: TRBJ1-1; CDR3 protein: CASGKGITEAFF; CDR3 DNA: TGTGCCAGCGGGAAGGGGATCACTGAAGCTTTCTTT
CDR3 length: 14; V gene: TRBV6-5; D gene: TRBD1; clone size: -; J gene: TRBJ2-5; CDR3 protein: CASSPMTGMETQYF; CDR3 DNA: TGTGCCAGCAGTCCTATGACAGGGATGGAGACCCAGTACTTC
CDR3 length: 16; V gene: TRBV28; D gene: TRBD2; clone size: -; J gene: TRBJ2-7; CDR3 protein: CASRDSGSGRSYEQYF; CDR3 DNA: TGTGCCAGCAGAGATAGCGGGAGCGGCCGCTCCTACGAGCAGTACTTC
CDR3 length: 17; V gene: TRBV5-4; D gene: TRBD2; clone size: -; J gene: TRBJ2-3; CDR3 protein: CASRTAASGGALDTQYF; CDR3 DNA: TGTGCCAGCAGGACGGCGGCTAGCGGGGGGGCCTTAGATACGCAGTATTTT
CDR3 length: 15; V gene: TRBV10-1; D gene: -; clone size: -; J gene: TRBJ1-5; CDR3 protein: CASRHRFHSNQPQHF; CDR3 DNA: TGCGCCAGCAGACACAGGTTTCATAGCAATCAGCCCCAGCATTTT
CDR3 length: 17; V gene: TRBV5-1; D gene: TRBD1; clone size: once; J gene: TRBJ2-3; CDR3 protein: CASSLRPPGQATDTQYF; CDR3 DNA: TGCGCCAGCAGCTTGCGCCCTCCGGGACAGGCTACAGATACGCAGTATTTT
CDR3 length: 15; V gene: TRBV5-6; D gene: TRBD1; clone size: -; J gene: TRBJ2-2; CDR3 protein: CASSFWTGRAGELFF; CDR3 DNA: TGTGCCAGCAGCTTTTGGACAGGCCGGGCCGGGGAGCTGTTTTTT
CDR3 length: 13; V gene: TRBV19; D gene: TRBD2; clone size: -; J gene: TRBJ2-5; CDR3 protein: CASSIEAGGTQYF; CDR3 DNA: TGTGCCAGTAGTATTGAAGCGGGGGGGACCCAGTACTTC
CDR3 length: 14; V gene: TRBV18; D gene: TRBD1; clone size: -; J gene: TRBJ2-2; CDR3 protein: CASSRDRITGELFF; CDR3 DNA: TGTGCCAGCTCACGGGACAGGATCACCGGGGAGCTGTTTTTT